Presented here are 5 T cell receptor beta chains from one specimen sequenced in a study of Tregs in tolerant kidney transplant recipients. TCRdb's table, derived via immunoSEQ multiplex PCR, lists solely in-frame clones and lacks some. The sample has nearly 95,000 clones, approximately 93% seen once. The material sequenced was CD4+ T cells from blood, taken before the transplant. Source of these receptors: a human donor who received a combined kidney and bone marrow transplant.

A single count supports this clone. The chain joins TRBV5-1 to TRBJ1-5; TRBD1 matches 8 bases. Per germline, CDR1 SGHRS and CDR2 YFSETQ. The CDR3 runs to 15 residues. The junction had 8 bases not matched to a gene; V was cut back by 4 bases and J by 5 bases. The CDR3 DNA sequence: TGCGCCAGCAGCCCACCTGGACAGGGATATCAGCCCCAGCATTTT. Its protein product is CASSPPGQGYQPQHF. The entire variable domain, with the rest obtained from reference TRBV5-1 and TRBJ1-5, is as follows: KAGVTQTPRYLIKTRGQQVTLSCSPISGHRSVSWYQQTPGQGLQFLFEYFSETQRNKGNFPGRFSGRQFSNSRSEMNVSTLELGDSALYLCASSPPGQGYQPQHFGDGTRLSIL.

The CDR3 DNA follows: TGTGCCAGCAGCTCAGGAGGGGCAAGGATCGATGAAGCTTTCTTT. It codes for CASSSGGARIDEAFF. The chain recombines TRBV7-2 with TRBJ1-1, with D possibly being TRBD1 (5 bases). The CDR3 sequence is 15 residues long. V shed 4 bases and J shed 7 bases, with 19 bases lying between them. Germline V gives CDR1 SGHTA, CDR2 FQGNSA.

The chain combines TRBV7-7 with TRBJ2-1; the match to TRBD2 covers 8 bases. Germline CDR1 is SSHAT and CDR2 is FNYEAQ (reference sequence). The CDR3 is 16 residues long. The V and J ends lost 1 base and 6 bases, in that order; junction bases with no gene match: 8. The CDR3 here is CASSLGAGTRINEQFF. In DNA, the CDR3 is TGTGCCAGCAGCTTAGGGGCCGGGACTAGGATCAATGAGCAGTTCTTC.

The chain has TRBV19 and TRBJ1-2; 7 bases are a match to TRBD1. The CDR3 consists of 13 residues. The V segment lost 11 bases and the J segment 2 bases; nucleotides outside the gene matches: 8. Germline CDR1 is LNHDA and CDR2 is SQIVND (reference sequence). The CDR3 reads CASQDRENYGYTF. The CDR3 coding sequence is TGTGCCTCCCAAGACAGGGAAAACTATGGCTACACCTTC.

This rearrangement joins TRBV5-1 to TRBJ2-1, with D perhaps matching TRBD2 (6 bases). The CDR3 is 15 amino acids. CDR1 is SGHRS, CDR2 YFSETQ, per germline. The ends were cut back, 3 bases at V and 0 bases at J, with 10 bases in the middle. Written as DNA, the CDR3 is TGCGCCAGCAGCTCCCGGGGGAGCTCCTACAATGAGCAGTTCTTC. Its translation: CASSSRGSSYNEQFF.